The 28 T cell receptor beta chains reported below all come from one sample, sequenced in a study of blood T cell repertoires in COVID-19. TCRdb's copy holds only in-frame clones and misses some; the assay was immunoSEQ multiplex PCR. In the table there are roughly 250,000 clones, 80% to 90% of which are singletons. The sample was PBMCs or T cells enriched from blood (not recorded which). The receptors here all came from a man aged 45 to 65 who had been exposed to COVID-19.

The rearrangement joins TRBV2 to TRBJ1-2; 7 bases line up with TRBD1. The CDR3 length is 15 residues. Germline assignment: CDR1 SNHLY and CDR2 FYNNEI. V dropped 7 bases and J dropped 1; count of bases not matched to a gene: 9. The CDR3 protein is CASIREGARNYGYTF. CDR3 DNA sequence: TGTGCCAGCATCAGAGAGGGGGCTCGTAACTATGGCTACACCTTC. The complete variable domain, with remaining parts taken from reference TRBV2 and TRBJ1-2, reads EPEVTQTPSHQVTQMGQEVILRCVPISNHLYFYWYRQILGQKVEFLVSFYNNEISEKSEIFDDQFSVERPDGSNFTLKIRSTKLEDSAMYFCASIREGARNYGYTFGSGTRLTVV.

V is TRBV5-8 and J is TRBJ1-1; the D is unclear. The CDR3 has 13 residues. The ends were cut back, 6 bases at V and 1 base at J, with 10 bases in the middle. Germline V CDR1 and CDR2: SGHTS, YDEGEE. This chain's CDR3 is CASTNRQNTEAFF. The CDR3 nucleotides are TGTGCCAGCACCAACCGACAGAACACTGAAGCTTTCTTT.

This clone was observed a single time. This sequence joins TRBV29-1 and TRBJ1-1, with D perhaps matching TRBD1 (5 bases). Between the trimmed V and J ends, which lost 6 bases and 0 bases, there was a span of 11 bases. The CDR3 is 13 amino acids. CDR1 SQVTM and CDR2 ANQGSEA come from the germline V gene. The CDR3 loop reads CSVQTELNTEAFF. The CDR3 DNA sequence: TGCAGCGTCCAGACAGAACTGAACACTGAAGCTTTCTTT.

V and J are TRBV27 and TRBJ2-5; D is unresolved. Germline loops: CDR1 MNHEY, CDR2 SMNVEV (reference sequence). V was cut by 0 bases and J by 9 bases, with 14 bases left in between. This CDR3 is 14 amino acids long. CDR3 in DNA: TGTGCCAGCAGTTTATCGATTTACGGTCTGGCCCAGTACTTC. This gives the protein CASSLSIYGLAQYF.

This clone was seen more than once but under ten times. The chain employs TRBV19 and TRBJ1-3; weak D call: TRBD1 (5 bases). The CDR3 spans 15 residues. CDR1 is LNHDA and CDR2 is SQIVND in the germline V gene (reference sequence). Trimming stripped 6 bases from V and 2 bases from J, with 14 bases between. The CDR3 bases are TGTGCCAGTAGCCAGGACAAGATAACTGGAAACACCATATATTTT. Translating gives CASSQDKITGNTIYF.

V gene TRBV27 combines with J gene TRBJ1-2; a weak D match, TRBD1 (5 bases). V shed 2 bases and J shed 8 bases, with 15 bases lying between them. Germline-derived CDR1 and CDR2 are MNHEY and SMNVEV (reference sequence). This CDR3 contains 14 residues. The CDR3 DNA reads as TGTGCCAGCAGTTTAATCGCGGGGGTCCCGGGCTACACCTTC. Protein product: CASSLIAGVPGYTF.

This clone showed up just a few times. Other DNA sequences within the sample encode an identical CDR3. CDR3 bases: TGCGCCAGCAGCTGGCTAGCGGGAGGGAACACCGGGGAGCTGTTTTTT. It is translated as CASSWLAGGNTGELFF. The rearrangement joins TRBV5-1 to TRBJ2-2; 11 bases map to TRBD2. Trimming cost V 3 bases and J 1 base; bases outside gene matches: 2. The germline gives CDR1 SGHRS, CDR2 YFSETQ. The CDR3 has 16 amino acids.

This clone was seen a single time. This chain joins TRBV3-1 (or the pseudogene TRBV3-2) and TRBJ2-3, with 12 bases matching TRBD2. Germline V CDR1 and CDR2: LGHDT, YNNKEL (reference sequence). The CDR3 is 15 residues long. With 4 bases clipped from V and 1 base from J, the junction kept 0 bases outside the gene matches. Here the CDR3 reads CASSRTSGGTDTQYF. In nucleotides, the CDR3 is TGTGCCAGCAGCCGGACTAGCGGGGGCACAGATACGCAGTATTTT.

The chain is built from TRBV10-3 and TRBJ1-5, with 8 bases that match TRBD1. Looked up from germline, CDR1 is ENHRY and CDR2 is SYGVKD. V lost 2 bases and J lost 7; bases outside the gene matches: 4. There are 14 residues in the CDR3. The CDR3 here is CAISEQGARQPQHF. As DNA, the CDR3 is TGTGCCATCAGTGAGCAGGGGGCAAGGCAGCCCCAGCATTTT.

This rearrangement joins TRBV5-6 to TRBJ2-2; D possibly corresponds to TRBD1 (6 bases). The CDR3 runs 14 residues. The germline V gene encodes CDR1 SGHDT and CDR2 YYEEEE. The V end lost 6 bases, the J end lost 5 bases, and 14 bases lay between the germline ends. The CDR3 reads CASIGTQQTGELFF. The CDR3, as DNA: TGTGCCAGCATTGGGACACAACAGACCGGGGAGCTGTTTTTT.

This chain uses TRBV6-5 with TRBJ1-1; D is perhaps TRBD1 (5 bases). Trimming removed 6 bases from V and 4 bases from J, with 12 bases in between. The CDR3 covers 13 residues. CDR1 and CDR2 from the germline V gene are MNHEY and SVGAGI. The chain's CDR3 is CASRRRGSTEAFF. The CDR3 bases are TGTGCCAGCAGACGACGGGGGAGCACTGAAGCTTTCTTT.

The CDR3 coding sequence is TGCGCCAGCAGCTATAGCGGGCAGAACACCGGGGAGCTGTTTTTT. It is translated as CASSYSGQNTGELFF. The V gene is TRBV5-1, the J gene TRBJ2-2; 7 bases match TRBD2. Germline values: CDR1 SGHRS, CDR2 YFSETQ. The ends lost 3 bases at V and 1 base at J; junction bases unmatched: 3. The CDR3 is 15 amino acids.

As concerns this clone: Other nucleotide sequences in the sample specify the same CDR3. The chain has TRBV18 and TRBJ2-5; a weak D match, TRBD1 (6 bases). CDR1 and CDR2 (germline): KGHSH, LQKENI. The CDR3 totals 13 residues. V lost 0 bases and J 4 bases, leaving 6 bases between the germline ends. Here the CDR3 DNA reads TGTGCCAGCTCACCACCGGGGGCAGAGACCCAGTACTTC. As protein: CASSPPGAETQYF.

The chain recombines TRBV9 with TRBJ2-2, with TRBD2 matching 7 bases. The CDR3 length is 14 residues. The junction had 3 bases not matched to a gene; V was cut back by 3 bases and J by 4 bases. The germline gives CDR1 SGDLS, CDR2 YYNGEE. The CDR3 is CASSGREGTGELFF. The CDR3 nucleotides are TGTGCCAGCAGCGGGAGGGAGGGCACCGGGGAGCTGTTTTTT.

Points on this clone: Other DNA sequences of this sample code for an identical CDR3. The chain recombines TRBV7-6 with TRBJ1-3; no definite D call. Germline V gives CDR1 SGHVS, CDR2 FNYEAQ. CDR3 length: 12 residues. The ends were cut back, 5 bases at V and 4 bases at J, with 6 bases in the middle. CDR3 coding DNA: TGTGCCAGCAGCCATTCAGGAAACACCATATATTTT. Translating gives CASSHSGNTIYF.

J is TRBJ2-3 and V is TRBV5-1, with 10 bases identical to TRBD2. The CDR3 extends over 14 amino acids. The ends lost 4 bases at V and 4 bases at J; junction bases unmatched: 3. Germline CDR1 is SGHRS and CDR2 is YFSETQ. The CDR3 loop reads CASSAAGGADTQYF. CDR3 DNA: TGCGCCAGCAGCGCAGCGGGAGGGGCAGATACGCAGTATTTT.

The V and J genes are TRBV6-1 and TRBJ1-5; D unclear. This CDR3 is 16 amino acids long. Trimming removed 4 bases from V and 0 bases from J, with 13 bases in between. Germline loops: CDR1 MNHNS, CDR2 SASEGT. The CDR3 DNA reads TGTGCCAGCAGTGGAGCCGGGAAAGGTAGCAATCAGCCCCAGCATTTT. It encodes CASSGAGKGSNQPQHF.

DNA of the CDR3: TGTGCCAGCAGCCAAAACAATGAGCAGTTCTTC. Its translation is CASSQNNEQFF. V usage is TRBV7-2 and J usage is TRBJ2-1; D gene ambiguous. This CDR3 has 11 amino acids. CDR1 SGHTA and CDR2 FQGNSA come from the germline V gene. V was cut by 5 bases and J by 5 bases, with 4 bases left in between.

J is TRBJ2-1 and V is TRBV28; D may be TRBD1 (6 bases). CDR1 and CDR2 from the germline V gene are MDHEN and SYDVKM. There are 13 residues in the CDR3. V lost 7 bases and J 8 bases, leaving 15 bases between the germline ends. The CDR3, as DNA: TGTGCCAGCAAACAACAGACAGGTGATGAGCAGTTCTTC. Translating it yields CASKQQTGDEQFF. The whole variable domain, remainder taken from reference TRBV28 and TRBJ2-1, is DVKVTQSSRYLVKRTGEKVFLECVQDMDHENMFWYRQDPGLGLRLIYFSYDVKMKEKGDIPEGYSVSREKKERFSLILESASTNQTSMYLCASKQQTGDEQFFGPGTRLTVL.

The rearrangement joins TRBV30 to TRBJ1-5; 7 bases map to TRBD1. CDR3 length: 16 amino acids. Trimming removed 4 bases from V and 0 bases from J; junction bases left unmatched: 9. Germline V lookup: CDR1 GTSNPN, CDR2 SVGIG (reference sequence). CDR3 sequence: CAWKQGPTYSNQPQHF. CDR3 nucleotides: TGTGCCTGGAAACAGGGGCCTACATATAGCAATCAGCCCCAGCATTTT. Full variable domain (outside the CDR3, taken from reference TRBV30 and TRBJ1-5): SQTIHQWPATLVQPVGSPLSLECTVEGTSNPNLYWYRQAAGRGLQLLFYSVGIGQISSEVPQNLSASRPQDRQFILSSKKLLLSDSGFYLCAWKQGPTYSNQPQHFGDGTRLSIL.

The chain uses TRBV27 and TRBJ1-4; 11 bases are a match to TRBD1. This CDR3 is 17 amino acids long. The V gene's germline CDR1 is MNHEY and CDR2 SMNVEV (reference sequence). V gave up 1 base and J gave up 4 bases; unmatched junction bases: 5. CDR3 nucleotides: TGTGCCAGCAGTTTATTTGGGACAGGGGGTGGTAATGAAAAACTGTTTTTT. Residues: CASSLFGTGGGNEKLFF.

The chain has TRBV3-1 (or the pseudogene TRBV3-2) and TRBJ2-5; 9 positions agree with TRBD2. Germline V gives CDR1 LGHDT, CDR2 YNNKEL (reference sequence). Germline trimming cut 6 bases from V and 5 bases from J; bases unmatched to any gene: 4. This CDR3 has 13 residues. CDR3 nucleotide sequence: TGTGCCAGCAGTCTAGCGGGAAGCGAGACCCAGTACTTC. Protein sequence: CASSLAGSETQYF.

V and J are TRBV6-5 and TRBJ1-2; 8 nucleotides agree with TRBD1. V lost 0 bases and J lost 1; bases outside the gene matches: 4. The germline gives CDR1 MNHEY, CDR2 SVGAGI. The CDR3 runs 16 residues. CDR3 sequence (DNA): TGTGCCAGCAGTTACTCGTATACAGGGGGTAACTATGGCTACACCTTC. It yields the protein CASSYSYTGGNYGYTF.

The chain has TRBV6-4 and TRBJ2-3, with 9 nucleotides matching TRBD1. The V and J ends lost 3 bases and 6 bases, in that order; junction bases with no gene match: 10. The CDR3 length is 16 residues. CDR1 is MRHNA and CDR2 is SNTAGT in the germline V gene. In nucleotides, the CDR3 is TGTGCCAGCAGTGAAACGCCGGGACAGGGCGTGGATACGCAGTATTTT. Translating it yields CASSETPGQGVDTQYF.

The V and J genes are TRBV7-2 and TRBJ2-7; D perhaps matches TRBD2 (6 bases). Trimming removed 5 bases from V and 6 bases from J, with 20 bases in between. The CDR3 is 15 amino acids. CDR1 is SGHTA, CDR2 FQGNSA, per germline. CDR3 nucleotides: TGTGCCAGCAGCCCCGGTTTCACTGGGGGAGGCGAGCAGTACTTC. As protein: CASSPGFTGGGEQYF.

The chain recombines TRBV30 with TRBJ2-1; D is possibly TRBD1 (5 bases). The CDR3 has 20 residues. V was pared by 2 bases and J by 2 bases, with 28 bases between. Germline CDR1 GTSNPN, CDR2 SVGIG (reference sequence). The CDR3 sequence: CAWSRALLGLRTQAYNEQFF. CDR3 in DNA: TGTGCCTGGAGTAGGGCACTACTGGGCCTTCGGACACAGGCCTACAATGAGCAGTTCTTC. Using reference TRBV30 and TRBJ2-1 for the parts outside the CDR3, the full variable domain is SQTIHQWPATLVQPVGSPLSLECTVEGTSNPNLYWYRQAAGRGLQLLFYSVGIGQISSEVPQNLSASRPQDRQFILSSKKLLLSDSGFYLCAWSRALLGLRTQAYNEQFFGPGTRLTVL.

The rearrangement uses TRBV11-2 and TRBJ2-7, with D uncertain. Trimming left V 0 bases short and J 2 bases short, with 17 bases between. The germline V gene has CDR1 SGHAT and CDR2 FQNNGV. This CDR3 region has 17 residues. The CDR3 DNA follows: TGTGCCAGCAGCTTAGACCGCTTAACAGTCGGAACCTACGAGCAGTACGTC. This translates into CASSLDRLTVGTYEQYV.

In this sample, this clone turned up many times. The chain recombines TRBV9 with TRBJ2-1; TRBD2 agrees at 11 bases. J lost 10 bases, V lost 4 bases, and 4 bases had no gene match. The CDR3 spans 13 residues. The germline gives CDR1 SGDLS, CDR2 YYNGEE. CDR3 in amino acids: CASSYGTSGEQFF. DNA of the CDR3: TGTGCCAGCAGCTATGGGACTAGCGGCGAGCAGTTCTTC.